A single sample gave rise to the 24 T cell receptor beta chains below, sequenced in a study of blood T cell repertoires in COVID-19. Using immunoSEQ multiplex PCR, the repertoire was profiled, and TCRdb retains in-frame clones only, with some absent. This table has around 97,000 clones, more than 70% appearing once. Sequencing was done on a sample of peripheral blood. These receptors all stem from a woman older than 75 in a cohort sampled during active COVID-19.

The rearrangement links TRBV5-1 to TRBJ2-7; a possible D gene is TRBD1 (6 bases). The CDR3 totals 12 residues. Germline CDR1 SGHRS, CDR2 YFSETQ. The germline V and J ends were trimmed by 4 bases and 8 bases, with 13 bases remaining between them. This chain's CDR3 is CASSPQGNQQYF. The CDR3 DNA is TGCGCCAGCAGCCCACAGGGTAATCAGCAGTACTTC.

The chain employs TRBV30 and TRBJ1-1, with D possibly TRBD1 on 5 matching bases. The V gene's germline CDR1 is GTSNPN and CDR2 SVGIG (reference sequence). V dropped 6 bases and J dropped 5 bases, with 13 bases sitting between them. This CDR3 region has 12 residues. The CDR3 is CACRRVDTEAFF. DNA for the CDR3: TGTGCCTGCCGCAGGGTGGATACTGAAGCTTTCTTT.

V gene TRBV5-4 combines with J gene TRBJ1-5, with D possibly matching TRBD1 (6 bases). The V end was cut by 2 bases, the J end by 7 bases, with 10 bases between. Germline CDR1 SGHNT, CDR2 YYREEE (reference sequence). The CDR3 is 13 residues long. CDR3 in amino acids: CASSFSRGQPQHF. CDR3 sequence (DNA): TGTGCCAGCAGCTTCTCCAGGGGACAGCCCCAGCATTTT. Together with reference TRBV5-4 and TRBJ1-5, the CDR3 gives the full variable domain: ETGVTQSPTHLIKTRGQQVTLRCSSQSGHNTVSWYQQALGQGPQFIFQYYREEENGRGNFPPRFSGLQFPNYSSELNVNALELDDSALYLCASSFSRGQPQHFGDGTRLSIL.

CDR3 protein: CASSLRGQISTNEKLFF. In nucleotides, the CDR3 is TGTGCCAGCAGTCTCCGAGGACAAATTTCAACTAATGAAAAACTGTTTTTT. This rearrangement joins TRBV27 to TRBJ1-4; D is perhaps TRBD1 (5 bases). The CDR3 is 17 residues long. Germline values: CDR1 MNHEY, CDR2 SMNVEV (reference sequence). V was pared by 5 bases and J by 0 bases, with 16 bases between.

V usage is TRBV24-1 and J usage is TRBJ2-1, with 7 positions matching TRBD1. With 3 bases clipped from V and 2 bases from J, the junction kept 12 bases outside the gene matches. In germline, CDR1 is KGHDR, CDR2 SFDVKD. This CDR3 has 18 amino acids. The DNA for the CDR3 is TGTGCCACCAGTGATCGGAGTTCGGGCAGGGGGACCTACAATGAGCAGTTCTTC. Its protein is CATSDRSSGRGTYNEQFF.

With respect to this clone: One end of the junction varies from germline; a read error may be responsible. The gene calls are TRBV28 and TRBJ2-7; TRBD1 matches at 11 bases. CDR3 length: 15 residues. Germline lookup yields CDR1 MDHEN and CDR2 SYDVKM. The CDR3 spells CANSPGTGGVYEQYF. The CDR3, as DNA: TGTGCCAACAGTCCCGGGACAGGGGGGGTATACGAGCAGTACTTC.

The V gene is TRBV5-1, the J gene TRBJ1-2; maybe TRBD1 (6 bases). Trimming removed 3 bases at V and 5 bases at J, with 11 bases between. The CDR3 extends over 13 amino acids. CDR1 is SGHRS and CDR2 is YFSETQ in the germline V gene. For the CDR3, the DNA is TGCGCCAGCAGCTCCACAGGGATGTATGGCTACACCTTC. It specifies CASSSTGMYGYTF.

The CDR3 DNA sequence: TGTGCCAGCAGCTCATATCAGCCCCAGCATTTT. Amino acids: CASSSYQPQHF. The chain couples TRBV5-8 to TRBJ1-5; D is uncertain. The CDR3 loop spans 11 amino acids. V was cut by 3 bases and J by 5 bases, with 3 bases left in between. Germline V gene sequence: CDR1 SGHTS, CDR2 YDEGEE. The full variable domain, completed using reference TRBV5-8 and TRBJ1-5, is EAGVTQSPTHLIKTRGQQATLRCSPISGHTSVYWYQQALGLGLQFLLWYDEGEERNRGNFPPRFSGRQFPNYSSELNVNALELEDSALYLCASSSYQPQHFGDGTRLSIL.

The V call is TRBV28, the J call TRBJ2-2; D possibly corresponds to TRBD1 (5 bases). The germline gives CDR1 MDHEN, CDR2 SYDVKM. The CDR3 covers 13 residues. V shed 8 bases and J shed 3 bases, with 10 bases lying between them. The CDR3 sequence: CASSQVDTGELFF. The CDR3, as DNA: TGTGCCAGCTCACAGGTCGACACCGGGGAGCTGTTTTTT.

CDR3: CASSQATTGTSGNSGANVLTF. CDR3 nucleotides: TGCGCCAGCAGCCAGGCTACCACTGGGACTAGCGGGAACTCTGGGGCCAACGTCCTGACTTTC. The chain employs TRBV4-1 and TRBJ2-6; 13 nucleotides match TRBD2. CDR3 length: 21 amino acids. J lost 0 bases, V lost 3 bases, and 11 bases had no gene match. Germline CDR1 and CDR2: MGHRA and YSYEKL.

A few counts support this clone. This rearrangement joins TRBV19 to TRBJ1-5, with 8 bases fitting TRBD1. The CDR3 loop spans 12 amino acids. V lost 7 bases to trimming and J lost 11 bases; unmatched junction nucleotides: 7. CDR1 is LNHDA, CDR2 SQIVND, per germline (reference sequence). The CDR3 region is CASNSGGRAQHF. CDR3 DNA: TGTGCCAGTAACTCAGGGGGCAGAGCCCAGCATTTT.

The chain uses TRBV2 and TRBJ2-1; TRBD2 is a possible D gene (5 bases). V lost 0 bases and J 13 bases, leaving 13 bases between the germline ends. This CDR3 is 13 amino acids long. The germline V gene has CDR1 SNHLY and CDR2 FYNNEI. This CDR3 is CASSEAYGIEQFF. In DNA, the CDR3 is TGTGCCAGCAGTGAAGCATACGGGATAGAACAGTTCTTC.

As DNA, the CDR3 is TGTGCCAGCAGGCTAGACTCTCCGGATAGCAATCAGCCCCAGCATTTT. It codes for CASRLDSPDSNQPQHF. V usage is TRBV3-1 (or the pseudogene TRBV3-2) and J usage is TRBJ1-5, with unresolved D. V lost 6 bases and J lost 0, with 15 bases in between. This CDR3 has 16 residues. Germline V gives CDR1 LGHDT, CDR2 YNNKEL (reference sequence).

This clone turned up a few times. CDR3 bases: TGTGCCAGCACTCCTAGGGACAGGGCAGCTTTCTTT. Translating gives CASTPRDRAAFF. The chain has TRBV12-3 or TRBV12-4 and TRBJ1-1; TRBD1 aligns across 9 bases. This CDR3 region has 12 residues. With 7 bases clipped from V and 10 bases from J, the junction kept 7 bases outside the gene matches.

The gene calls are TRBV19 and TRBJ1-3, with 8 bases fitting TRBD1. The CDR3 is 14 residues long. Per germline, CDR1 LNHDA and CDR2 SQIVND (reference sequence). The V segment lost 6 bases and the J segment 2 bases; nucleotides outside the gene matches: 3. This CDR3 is CASRLDRAGNTIYF. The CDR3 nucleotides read TGTGCCAGTAGGTTGGACAGGGCTGGAAACACCATATATTTT.

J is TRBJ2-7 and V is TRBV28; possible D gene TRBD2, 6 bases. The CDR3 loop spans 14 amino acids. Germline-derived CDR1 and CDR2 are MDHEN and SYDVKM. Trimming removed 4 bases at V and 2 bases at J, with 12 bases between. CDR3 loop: CASSSVADTYEQYF. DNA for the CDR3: TGTGCCAGCAGTTCTGTAGCGGACACCTACGAGCAGTACTTC. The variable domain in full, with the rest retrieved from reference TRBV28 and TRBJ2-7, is DVKVTQSSRYLVKRTGEKVFLECVQDMDHENMFWYRQDPGLGLRLIYFSYDVKMKEKGDIPEGYSVSREKKERFSLILESASTNQTSMYLCASSSVADTYEQYFGPGTRLTVT.

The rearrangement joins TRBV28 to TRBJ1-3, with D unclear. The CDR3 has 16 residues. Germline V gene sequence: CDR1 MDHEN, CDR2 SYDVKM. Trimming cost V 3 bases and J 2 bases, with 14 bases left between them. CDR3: CASSLPVAGTGNTIYF. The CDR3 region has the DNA TGTGCCAGCAGTTTGCCAGTTGCAGGAACTGGAAACACCATATATTTT.

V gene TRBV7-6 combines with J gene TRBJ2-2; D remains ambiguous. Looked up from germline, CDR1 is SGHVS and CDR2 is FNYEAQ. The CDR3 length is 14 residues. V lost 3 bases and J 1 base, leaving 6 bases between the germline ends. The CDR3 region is CASSFGQNTGELFF. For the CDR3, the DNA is TGTGCCAGCAGCTTTGGCCAGAACACCGGGGAGCTGTTTTTT.

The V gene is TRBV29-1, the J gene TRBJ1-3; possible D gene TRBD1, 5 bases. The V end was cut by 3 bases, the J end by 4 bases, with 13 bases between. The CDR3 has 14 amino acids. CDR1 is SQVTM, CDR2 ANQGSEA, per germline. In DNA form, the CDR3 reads TGCAGCGTTGATACCCAGGGAAGAGGAAACACCATATATTTT. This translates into CSVDTQGRGNTIYF.

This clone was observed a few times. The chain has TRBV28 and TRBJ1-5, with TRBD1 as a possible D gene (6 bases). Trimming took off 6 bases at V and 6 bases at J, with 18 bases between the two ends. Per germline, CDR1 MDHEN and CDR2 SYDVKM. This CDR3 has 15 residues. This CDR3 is CASRPDRTRAQPQHF. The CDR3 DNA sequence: TGTGCCAGCAGACCCGACAGGACTCGGGCTCAGCCCCAGCATTTT.

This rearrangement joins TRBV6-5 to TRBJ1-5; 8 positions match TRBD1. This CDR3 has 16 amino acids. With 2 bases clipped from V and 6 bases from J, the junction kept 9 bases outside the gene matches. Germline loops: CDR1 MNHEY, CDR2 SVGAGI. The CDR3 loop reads CASSYRTGSRGQPQHF. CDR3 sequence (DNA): TGTGCCAGCAGTTACCGGACAGGGAGTAGAGGTCAGCCCCAGCATTTT.

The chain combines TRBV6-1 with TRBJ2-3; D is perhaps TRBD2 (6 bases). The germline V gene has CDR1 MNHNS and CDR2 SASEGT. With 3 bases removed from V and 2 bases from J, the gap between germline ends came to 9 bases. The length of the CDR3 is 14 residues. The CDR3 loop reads CASSDQGLTDTQYF. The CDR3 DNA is TGTGCCAGCAGTGACCAGGGACTCACAGATACGCAGTATTTT.

Here the CDR3 DNA reads TGCGCCAGCAGCCCAGGACAGTTTAATGAAAAACTGTTTTTT. The encoded protein is CASSPGQFNEKLFF. V is TRBV5-1 and J is TRBJ1-4; possible D gene TRBD1, 6 bases. V dropped 4 bases and J dropped 4 bases, with 11 bases sitting between them. From germline, CDR1 is SGHRS and CDR2 YFSETQ. CDR3 size: 14 residues.

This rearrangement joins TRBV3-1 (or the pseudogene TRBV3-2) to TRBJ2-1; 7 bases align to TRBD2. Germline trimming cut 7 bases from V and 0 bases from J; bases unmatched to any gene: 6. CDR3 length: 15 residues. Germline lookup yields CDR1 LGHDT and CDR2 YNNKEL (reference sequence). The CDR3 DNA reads TGTGCCAGCAACCAGCGGGGAAGCTCCTACAATGAGCAGTTCTTC. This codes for CASNQRGSSYNEQFF.